This T cell receptor beta chain emerged from a study of neurological immune-mediated disorders. This clonotype appeared many times. TCRdb passed the 5' RACE reads through MiXCR, listing each CDR3 protein once. This table has tens of thousands of distinct CDR3 sequences, 3% to 4.5% appearing once. The ends were cut back, 4 bases at V and 3 bases at J, with 12 bases in the middle. CDR1 is MGHRA and CDR2 is YSYEKL in the germline V gene. The CDR3 has 14 residues. This chain uses TRBV4-1 with TRBJ1-1; D remains ambiguous. The clonotype originates from a man in his sixties with multiple sclerosis. The material sequenced was PBMCs. This CDR3 reads CASSPAGQYTEAFF. In nucleotides, the CDR3 is TGCGCCAGCAGCCCCGCTGGGCAGTACACTGAAGCTTTCTTT.